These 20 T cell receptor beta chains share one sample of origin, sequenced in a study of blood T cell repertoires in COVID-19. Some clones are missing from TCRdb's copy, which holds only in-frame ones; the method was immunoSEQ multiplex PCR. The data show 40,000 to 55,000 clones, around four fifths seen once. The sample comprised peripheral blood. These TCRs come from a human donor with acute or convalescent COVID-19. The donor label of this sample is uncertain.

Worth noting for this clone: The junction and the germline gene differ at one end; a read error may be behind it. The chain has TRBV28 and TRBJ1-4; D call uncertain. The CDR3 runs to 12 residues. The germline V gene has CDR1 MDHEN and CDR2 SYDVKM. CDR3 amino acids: CASSLTTEKLFF. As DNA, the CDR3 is TGTGCCAGCAGTTTGACTACTGAAAAACTGTTTTTT.

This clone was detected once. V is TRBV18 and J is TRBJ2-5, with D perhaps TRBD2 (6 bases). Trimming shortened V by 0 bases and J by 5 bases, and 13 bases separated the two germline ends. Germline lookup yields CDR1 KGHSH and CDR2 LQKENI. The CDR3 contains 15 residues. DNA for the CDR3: TGTGCCAGCTCACCACCAGCGGGTCTTGGGGAGACCCAGTACTTC. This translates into CASSPPAGLGETQYF.

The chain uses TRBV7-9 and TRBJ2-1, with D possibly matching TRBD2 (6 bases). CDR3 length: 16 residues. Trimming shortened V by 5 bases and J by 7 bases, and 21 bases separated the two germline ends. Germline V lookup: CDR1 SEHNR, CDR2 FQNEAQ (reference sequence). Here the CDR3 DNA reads TGTGCCAGCAGCCCGCTGGGCGGGGCCGGGCGAAATGAGCAGTTCTTC. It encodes CASSPLGGAGRNEQFF.

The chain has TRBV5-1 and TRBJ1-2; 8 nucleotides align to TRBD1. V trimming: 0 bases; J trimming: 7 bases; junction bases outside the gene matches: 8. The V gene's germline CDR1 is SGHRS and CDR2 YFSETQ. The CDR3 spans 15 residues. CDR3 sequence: CASSLEFRGLGGYTF. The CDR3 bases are TGCGCCAGCAGCTTGGAGTTCAGGGGGCTTGGTGGCTACACCTTC.

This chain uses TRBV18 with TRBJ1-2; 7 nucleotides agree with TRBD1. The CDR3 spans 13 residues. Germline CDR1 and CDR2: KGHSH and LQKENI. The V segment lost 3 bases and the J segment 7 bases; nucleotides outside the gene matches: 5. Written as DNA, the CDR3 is TGTGCCAGCTCACCTTCTACAGGGGTTGGCTACACCTTC. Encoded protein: CASSPSTGVGYTF.

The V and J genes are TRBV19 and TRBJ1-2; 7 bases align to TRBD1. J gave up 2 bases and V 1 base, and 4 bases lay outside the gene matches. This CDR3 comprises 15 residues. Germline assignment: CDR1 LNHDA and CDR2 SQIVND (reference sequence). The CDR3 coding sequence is TGTGCCAGTAGTATAGGTCCGGGACAGAACTATGGCTACACCTTC. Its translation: CASSIGPGQNYGYTF.

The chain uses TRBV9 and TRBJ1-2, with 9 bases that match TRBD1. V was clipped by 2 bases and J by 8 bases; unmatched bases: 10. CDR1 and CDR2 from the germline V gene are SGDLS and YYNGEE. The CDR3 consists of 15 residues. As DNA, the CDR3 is TGTGCCAGCAGCGTCCGGGACAGGGAATTAGGGGGCTACACCTTC. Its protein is CASSVRDRELGGYTF.

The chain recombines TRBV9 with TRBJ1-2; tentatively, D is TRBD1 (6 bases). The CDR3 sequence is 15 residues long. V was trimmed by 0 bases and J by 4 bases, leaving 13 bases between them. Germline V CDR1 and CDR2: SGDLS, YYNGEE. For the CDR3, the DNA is TGTGCCAGCAGCGTAGCTTTGGGGGCCGGCTATGGCTACACCTTC. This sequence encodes CASSVALGAGYGYTF.

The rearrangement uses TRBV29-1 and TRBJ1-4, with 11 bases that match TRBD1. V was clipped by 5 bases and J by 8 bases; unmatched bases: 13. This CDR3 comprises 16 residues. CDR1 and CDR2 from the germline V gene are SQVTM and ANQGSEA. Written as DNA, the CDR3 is TGCAGCGTTATGGGGACAGGGGGATCCTGGGGAGAAAAACTGTTTTTT. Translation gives CSVMGTGGSWGEKLFF.

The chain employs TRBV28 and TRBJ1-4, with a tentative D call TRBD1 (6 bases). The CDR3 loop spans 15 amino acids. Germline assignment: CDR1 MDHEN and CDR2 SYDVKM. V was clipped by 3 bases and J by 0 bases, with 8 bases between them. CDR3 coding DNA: TGTGCCAGCAGTTTTACAGGGTCAACTAATGAAAAACTGTTTTTT. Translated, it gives CASSFTGSTNEKLFF.

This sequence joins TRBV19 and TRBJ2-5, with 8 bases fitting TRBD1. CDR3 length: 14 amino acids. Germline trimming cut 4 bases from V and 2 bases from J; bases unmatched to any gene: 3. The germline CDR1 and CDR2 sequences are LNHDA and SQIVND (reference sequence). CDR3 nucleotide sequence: TGTGCCAGTAGTAGAAGACAGGGGCAAGAGACCCAGTACTTC. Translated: CASSRRQGQETQYF.

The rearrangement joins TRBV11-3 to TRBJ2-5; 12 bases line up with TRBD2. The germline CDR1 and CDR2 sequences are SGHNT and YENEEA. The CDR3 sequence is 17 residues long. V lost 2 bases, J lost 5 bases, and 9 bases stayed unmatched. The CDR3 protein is CASSLHSLAGGEETQYF. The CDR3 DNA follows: TGTGCCAGCAGCTTACACTCCCTAGCGGGAGGGGAGGAGACCCAGTACTTC.

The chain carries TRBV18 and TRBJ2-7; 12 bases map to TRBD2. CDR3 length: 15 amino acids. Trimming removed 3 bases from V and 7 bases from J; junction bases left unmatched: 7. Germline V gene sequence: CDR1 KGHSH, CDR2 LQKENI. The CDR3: CASSPRTSGAGEQYF. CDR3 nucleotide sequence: TGTGCCAGCTCACCGAGGACTAGCGGGGCTGGAGAGCAGTACTTC.

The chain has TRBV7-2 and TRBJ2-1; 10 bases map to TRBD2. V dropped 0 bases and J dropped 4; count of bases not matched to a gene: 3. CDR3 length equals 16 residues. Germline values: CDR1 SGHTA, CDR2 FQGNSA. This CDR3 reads CASSLAGTSVYNEQFF. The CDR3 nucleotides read TGTGCCAGCAGCTTAGCCGGGACTAGCGTTTACAATGAGCAGTTCTTC.

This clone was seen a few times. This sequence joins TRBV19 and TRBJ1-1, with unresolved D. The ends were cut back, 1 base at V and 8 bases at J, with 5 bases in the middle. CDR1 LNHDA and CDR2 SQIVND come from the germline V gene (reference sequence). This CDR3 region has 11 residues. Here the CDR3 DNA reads TGTGCCAGTAGTATAGGCAGGGAAGCTTTCTTT. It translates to CASSIGREAFF.

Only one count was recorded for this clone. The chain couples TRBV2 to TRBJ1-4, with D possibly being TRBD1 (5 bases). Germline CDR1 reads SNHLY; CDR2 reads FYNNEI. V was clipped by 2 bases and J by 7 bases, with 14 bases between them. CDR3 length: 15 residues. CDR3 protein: CASSESGATSEKLFF. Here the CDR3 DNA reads TGTGCCAGCAGTGAAAGTGGGGCTACGAGTGAAAAACTGTTTTTT.

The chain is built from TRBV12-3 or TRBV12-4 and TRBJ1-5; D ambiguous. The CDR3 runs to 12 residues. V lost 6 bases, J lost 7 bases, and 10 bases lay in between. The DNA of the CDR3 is TGTGCCAGCAGCCTTGCAGGCCAGCCCCAGCATTTT. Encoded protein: CASSLAGQPQHF.

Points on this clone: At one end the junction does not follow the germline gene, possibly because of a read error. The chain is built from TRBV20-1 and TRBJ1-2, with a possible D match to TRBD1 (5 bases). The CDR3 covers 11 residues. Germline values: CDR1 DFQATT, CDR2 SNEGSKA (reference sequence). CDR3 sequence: CSARMGLGSVF. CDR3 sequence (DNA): TGCAGTGCTAGGATGGGACTTGGTAGCGTCTTC.

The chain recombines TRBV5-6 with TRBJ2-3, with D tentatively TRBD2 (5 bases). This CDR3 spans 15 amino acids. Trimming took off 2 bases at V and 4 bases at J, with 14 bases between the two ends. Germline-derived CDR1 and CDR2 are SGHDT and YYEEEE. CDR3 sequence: CASSFYSRDSDTQYF. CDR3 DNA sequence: TGTGCCAGCAGCTTTTATTCTCGGGATTCAGATACGCAGTATTTT.

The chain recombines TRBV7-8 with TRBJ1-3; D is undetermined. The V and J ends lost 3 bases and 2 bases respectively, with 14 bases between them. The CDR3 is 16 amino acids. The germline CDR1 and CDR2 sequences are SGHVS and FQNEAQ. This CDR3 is CASSFSSAGAGNTIYF. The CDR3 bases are TGTGCCAGCAGCTTCTCCTCTGCGGGTGCTGGAAACACCATATATTTT.